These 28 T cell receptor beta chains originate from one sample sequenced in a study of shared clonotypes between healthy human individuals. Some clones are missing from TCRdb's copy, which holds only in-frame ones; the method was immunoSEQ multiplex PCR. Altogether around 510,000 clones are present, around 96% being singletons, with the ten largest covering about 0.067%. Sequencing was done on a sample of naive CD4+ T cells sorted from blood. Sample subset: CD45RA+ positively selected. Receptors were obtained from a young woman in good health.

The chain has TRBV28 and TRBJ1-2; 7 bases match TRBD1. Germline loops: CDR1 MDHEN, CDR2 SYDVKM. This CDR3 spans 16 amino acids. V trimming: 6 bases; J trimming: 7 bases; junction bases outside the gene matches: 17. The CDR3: CASRPEQGPHRFGYTF. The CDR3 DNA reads TGTGCCAGCAGACCAGAACAGGGGCCCCACAGATTTGGCTACACCTTC.

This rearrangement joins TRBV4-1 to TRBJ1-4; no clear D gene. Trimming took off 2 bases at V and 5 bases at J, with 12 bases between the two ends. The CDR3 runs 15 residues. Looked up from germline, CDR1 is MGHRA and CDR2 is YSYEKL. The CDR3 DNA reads TGCGCCAGCAGCCAAATGGACTTGTCAAATGAAAAACTGTTTTTT. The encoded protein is CASSQMDLSNEKLFF.

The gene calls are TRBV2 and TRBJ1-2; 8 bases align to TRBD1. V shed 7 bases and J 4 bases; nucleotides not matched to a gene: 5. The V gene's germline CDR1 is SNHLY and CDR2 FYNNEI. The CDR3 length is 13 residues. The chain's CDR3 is CASTRQGTYGYTF. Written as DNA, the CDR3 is TGTGCCAGCACCCGACAGGGGACCTATGGCTACACCTTC.

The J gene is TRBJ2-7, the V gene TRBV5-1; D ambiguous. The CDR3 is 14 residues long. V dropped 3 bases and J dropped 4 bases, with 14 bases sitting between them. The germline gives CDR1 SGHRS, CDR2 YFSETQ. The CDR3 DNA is TGCGCCAGCAGCTCACCAGCCAGCCTATACGAGCAGTACTTC. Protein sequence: CASSSPASLYEQYF.

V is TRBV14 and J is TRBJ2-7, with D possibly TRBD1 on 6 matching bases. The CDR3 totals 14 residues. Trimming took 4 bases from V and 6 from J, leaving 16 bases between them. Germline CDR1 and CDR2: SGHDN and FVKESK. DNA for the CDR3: TGTGCCAGCAGCCTACTCCTGGGACACCCCGAGCAGTACTTC. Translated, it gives CASSLLLGHPEQYF.

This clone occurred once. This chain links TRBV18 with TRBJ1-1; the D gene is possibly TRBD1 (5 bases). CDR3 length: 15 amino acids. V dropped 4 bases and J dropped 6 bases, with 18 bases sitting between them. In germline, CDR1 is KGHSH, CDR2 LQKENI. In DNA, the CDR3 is TGTGCCAGCTCACTATCCTATCAGGGAAGCGCTGAAGCTTTCTTT. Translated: CASSLSYQGSAEAFF.

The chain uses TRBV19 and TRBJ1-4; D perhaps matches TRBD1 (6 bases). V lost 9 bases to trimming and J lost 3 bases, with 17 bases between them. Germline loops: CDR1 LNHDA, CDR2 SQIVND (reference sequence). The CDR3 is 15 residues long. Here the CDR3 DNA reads TGTGCCAGCCGAACGTCAGGGGCGTCTAATGAAAAACTGTTTTTT. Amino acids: CASRTSGASNEKLFF.

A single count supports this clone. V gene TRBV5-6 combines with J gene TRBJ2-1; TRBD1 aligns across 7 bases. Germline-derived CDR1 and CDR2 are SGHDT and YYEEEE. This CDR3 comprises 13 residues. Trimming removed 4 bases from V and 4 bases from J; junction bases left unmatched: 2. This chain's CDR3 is CASSGTAYNEQFF. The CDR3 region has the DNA TGTGCCAGCAGCGGGACAGCTTACAATGAGCAGTTCTTC.

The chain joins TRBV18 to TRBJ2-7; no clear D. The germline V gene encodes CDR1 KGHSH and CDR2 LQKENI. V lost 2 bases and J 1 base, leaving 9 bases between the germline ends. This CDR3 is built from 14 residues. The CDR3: CASSPWAGSYEQYF. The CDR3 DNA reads TGTGCCAGCTCACCATGGGCAGGTTCCTACGAGCAGTACTTC.

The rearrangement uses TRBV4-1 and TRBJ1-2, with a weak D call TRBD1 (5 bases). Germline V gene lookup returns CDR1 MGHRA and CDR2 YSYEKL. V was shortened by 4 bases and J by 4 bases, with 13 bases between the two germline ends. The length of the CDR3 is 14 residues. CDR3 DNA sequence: TGCGCCAGCAGCCCAACCACAGGTGGCTATGGCTACACCTTC. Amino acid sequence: CASSPTTGGYGYTF.

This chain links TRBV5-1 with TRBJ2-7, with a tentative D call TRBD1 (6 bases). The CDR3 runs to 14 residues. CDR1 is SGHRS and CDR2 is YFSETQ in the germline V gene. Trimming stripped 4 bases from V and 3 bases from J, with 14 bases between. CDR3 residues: CASSTQGTDYEQYF. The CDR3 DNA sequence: TGCGCCAGCAGCACACAGGGTACGGACTACGAGCAGTACTTC.

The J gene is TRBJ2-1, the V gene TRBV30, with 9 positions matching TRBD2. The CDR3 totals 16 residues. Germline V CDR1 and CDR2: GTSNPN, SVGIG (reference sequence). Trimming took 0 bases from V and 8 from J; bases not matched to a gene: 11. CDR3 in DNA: TGTGCCTGGAGTGTACGGGCGGGAGGGTCGAAGGATGAGCAGTTCTTC. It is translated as CAWSVRAGGSKDEQFF.

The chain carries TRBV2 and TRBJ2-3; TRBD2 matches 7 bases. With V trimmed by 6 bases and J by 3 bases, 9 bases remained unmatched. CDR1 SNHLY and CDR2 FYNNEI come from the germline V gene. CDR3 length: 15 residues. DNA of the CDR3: TGTGCCAGCAGGAAGACGGGAGGCGTTACAGATACGCAGTATTTT. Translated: CASRKTGGVTDTQYF.

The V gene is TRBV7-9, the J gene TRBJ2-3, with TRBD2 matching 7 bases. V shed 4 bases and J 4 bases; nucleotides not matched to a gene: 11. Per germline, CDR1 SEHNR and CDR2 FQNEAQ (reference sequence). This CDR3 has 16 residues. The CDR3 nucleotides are TGTGCCAGCAGCTACACAGCGGGGCCAAGCCCAGATACGCAGTATTTT. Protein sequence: CASSYTAGPSPDTQYF.

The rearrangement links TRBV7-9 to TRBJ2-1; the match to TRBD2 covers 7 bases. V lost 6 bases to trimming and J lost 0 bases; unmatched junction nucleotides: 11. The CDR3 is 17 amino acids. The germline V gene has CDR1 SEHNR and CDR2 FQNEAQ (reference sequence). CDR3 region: CASSQNWRETSYNEQFF. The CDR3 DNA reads TGTGCCAGCAGTCAAAACTGGCGGGAGACCTCCTACAATGAGCAGTTCTTC.

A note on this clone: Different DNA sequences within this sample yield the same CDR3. CDR3 protein: CASSSGPSYEQYF. The CDR3 region has the DNA TGCGCCAGCAGCTCCGGGCCCTCTTACGAGCAGTACTTC. The chain links TRBV5-1 to TRBJ2-7, with unresolved D. Germline-derived CDR1 and CDR2 are SGHRS and YFSETQ. V was clipped by 3 bases and J by 4 bases, with 11 bases between them. There are 13 residues in the CDR3.

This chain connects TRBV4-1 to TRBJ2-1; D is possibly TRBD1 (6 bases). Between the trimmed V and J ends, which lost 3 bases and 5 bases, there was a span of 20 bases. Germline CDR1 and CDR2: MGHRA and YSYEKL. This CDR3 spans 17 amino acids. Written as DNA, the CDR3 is TGCGCCAGCAGCCACCAACAGGGAACCGATTATAACAATGAGCAGTTCTTC. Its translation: CASSHQQGTDYNNEQFF.

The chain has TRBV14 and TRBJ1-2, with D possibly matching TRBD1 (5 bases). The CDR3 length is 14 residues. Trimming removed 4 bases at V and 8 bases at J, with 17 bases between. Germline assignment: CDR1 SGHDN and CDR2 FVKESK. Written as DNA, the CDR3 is TGTGCCAGCAGCCGGAATTGGCAGGGCCAAGGCTACACCTTC. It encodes CASSRNWQGQGYTF.

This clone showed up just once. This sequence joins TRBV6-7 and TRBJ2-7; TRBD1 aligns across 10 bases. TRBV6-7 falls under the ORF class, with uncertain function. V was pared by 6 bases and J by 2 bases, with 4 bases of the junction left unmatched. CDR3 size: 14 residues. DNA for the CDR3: TGTGCCAGCAGCCCCGGACAGGGGGCCTACGAGCAGTACTTC. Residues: CASSPGQGAYEQYF.

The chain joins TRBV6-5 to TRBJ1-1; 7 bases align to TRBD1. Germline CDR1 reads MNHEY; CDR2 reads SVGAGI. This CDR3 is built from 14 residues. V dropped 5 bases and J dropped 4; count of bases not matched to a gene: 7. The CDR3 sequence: CASSTNRGITEAFF. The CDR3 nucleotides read TGTGCCAGCAGTACAAACAGGGGCATCACTGAAGCTTTCTTT.

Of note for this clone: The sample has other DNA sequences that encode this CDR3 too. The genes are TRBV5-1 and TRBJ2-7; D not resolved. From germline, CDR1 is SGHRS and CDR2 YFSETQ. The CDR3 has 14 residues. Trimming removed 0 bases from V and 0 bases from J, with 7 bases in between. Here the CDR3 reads CASSLGPSSYEQYF. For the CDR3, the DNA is TGCGCCAGCAGCTTGGGCCCGAGCTCCTACGAGCAGTACTTC.

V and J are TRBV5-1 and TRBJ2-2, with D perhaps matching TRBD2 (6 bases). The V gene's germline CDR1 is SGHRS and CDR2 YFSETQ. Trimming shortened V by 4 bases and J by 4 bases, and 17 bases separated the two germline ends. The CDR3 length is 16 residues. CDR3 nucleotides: TGCGCCAGCAGCCGAGCGACCGGGAGCGTCACCGGGGAGCTGTTTTTT. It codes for CASSRATGSVTGELFF.

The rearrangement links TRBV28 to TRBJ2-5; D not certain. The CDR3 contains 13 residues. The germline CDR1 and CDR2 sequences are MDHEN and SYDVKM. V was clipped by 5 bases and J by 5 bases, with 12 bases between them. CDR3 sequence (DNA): TGTGCCAGCAGTCTTAATCCCGGCGAGACCCAGTACTTC. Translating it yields CASSLNPGETQYF.

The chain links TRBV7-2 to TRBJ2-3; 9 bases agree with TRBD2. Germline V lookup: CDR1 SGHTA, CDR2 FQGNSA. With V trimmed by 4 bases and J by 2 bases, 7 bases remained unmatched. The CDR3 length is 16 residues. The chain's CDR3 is CASSWGPSGNTDTQYF. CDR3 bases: TGTGCCAGCAGCTGGGGACCTAGCGGGAACACAGATACGCAGTATTTT.

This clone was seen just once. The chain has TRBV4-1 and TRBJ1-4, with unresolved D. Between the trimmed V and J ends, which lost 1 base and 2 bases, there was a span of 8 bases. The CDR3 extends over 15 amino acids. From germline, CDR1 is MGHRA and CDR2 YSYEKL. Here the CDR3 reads CASSQVGGTNEKLFF. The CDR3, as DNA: TGCGCCAGCAGCCAAGTTGGTGGCACTAATGAAAAACTGTTTTTT.

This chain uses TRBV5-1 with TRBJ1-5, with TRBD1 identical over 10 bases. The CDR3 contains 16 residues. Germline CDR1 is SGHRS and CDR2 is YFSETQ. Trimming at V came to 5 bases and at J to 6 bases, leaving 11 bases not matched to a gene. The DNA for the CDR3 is TGCGCCAGCAGTCCCACTCCCGGGACAGGGGTTCAGCCCCAGCATTTT. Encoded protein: CASSPTPGTGVQPQHF.

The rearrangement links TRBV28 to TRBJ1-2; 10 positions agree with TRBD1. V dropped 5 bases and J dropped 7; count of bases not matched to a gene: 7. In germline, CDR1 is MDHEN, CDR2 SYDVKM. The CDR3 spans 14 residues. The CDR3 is CASSLGTGVFGYTF. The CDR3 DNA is TGTGCCAGCAGTCTCGGGACAGGGGTCTTTGGCTACACCTTC.

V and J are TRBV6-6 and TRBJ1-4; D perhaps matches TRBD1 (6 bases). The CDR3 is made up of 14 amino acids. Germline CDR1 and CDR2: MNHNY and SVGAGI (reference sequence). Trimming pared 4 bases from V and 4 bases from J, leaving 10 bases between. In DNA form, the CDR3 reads TGTGCCAGCAGTTTTTACAGGGATAATGAAAAACTGTTTTTT. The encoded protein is CASSFYRDNEKLFF.